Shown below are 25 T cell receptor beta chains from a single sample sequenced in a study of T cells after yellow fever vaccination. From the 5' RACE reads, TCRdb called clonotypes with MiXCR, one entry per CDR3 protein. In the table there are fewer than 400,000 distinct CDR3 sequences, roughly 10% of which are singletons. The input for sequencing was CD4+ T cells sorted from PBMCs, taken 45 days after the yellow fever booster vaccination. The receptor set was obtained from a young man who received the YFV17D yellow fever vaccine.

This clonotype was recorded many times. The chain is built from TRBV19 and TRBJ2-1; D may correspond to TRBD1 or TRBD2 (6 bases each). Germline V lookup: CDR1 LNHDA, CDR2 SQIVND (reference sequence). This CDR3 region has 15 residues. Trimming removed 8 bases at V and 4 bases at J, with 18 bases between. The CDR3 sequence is CASDRGTTNYNEQFF. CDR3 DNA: TGTGCCAGTGACCGCGGGACAACGAATTACAATGAGCAGTTCTTC.

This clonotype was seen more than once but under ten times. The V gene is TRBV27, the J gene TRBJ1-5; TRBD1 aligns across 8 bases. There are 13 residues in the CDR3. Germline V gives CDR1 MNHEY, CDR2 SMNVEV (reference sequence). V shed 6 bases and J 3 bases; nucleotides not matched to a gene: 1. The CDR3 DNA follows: TGTGCCAGCAGGGACAGGGTCAATCAGCCCCAGCATTTT. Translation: CASRDRVNQPQHF.

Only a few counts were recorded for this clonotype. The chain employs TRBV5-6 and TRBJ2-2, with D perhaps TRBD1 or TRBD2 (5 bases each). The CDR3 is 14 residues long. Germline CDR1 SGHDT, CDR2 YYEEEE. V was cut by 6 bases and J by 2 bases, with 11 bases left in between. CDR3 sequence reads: CASNTGTNTGELFF. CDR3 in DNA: TGTGCCAGCAACACCGGGACCAACACCGGGGAGCTGTTTTTT.

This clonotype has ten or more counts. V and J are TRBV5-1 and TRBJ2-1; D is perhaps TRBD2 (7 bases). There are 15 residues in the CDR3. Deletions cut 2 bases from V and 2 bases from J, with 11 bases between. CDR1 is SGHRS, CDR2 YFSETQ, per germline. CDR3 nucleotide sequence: TGCGCCAGCAGCTTCGGCGGGGGCCCCTACAATGAGCAGTTCTTC. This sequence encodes CASSFGGGPYNEQFF.

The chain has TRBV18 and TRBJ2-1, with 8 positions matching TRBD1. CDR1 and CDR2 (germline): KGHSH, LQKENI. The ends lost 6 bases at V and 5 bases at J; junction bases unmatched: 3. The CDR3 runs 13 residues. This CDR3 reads CASSSDRDNEQFF. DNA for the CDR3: TGTGCCAGCTCCTCGGACAGGGACAATGAGCAGTTCTTC.

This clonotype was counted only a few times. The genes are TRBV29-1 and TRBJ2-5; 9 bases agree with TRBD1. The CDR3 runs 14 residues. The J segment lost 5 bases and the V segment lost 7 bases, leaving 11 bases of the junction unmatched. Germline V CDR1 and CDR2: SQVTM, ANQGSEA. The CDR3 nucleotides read TGCAGCGCACCCTCACAGGGGGCGACCGAGACCCAGTACTTC. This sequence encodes CSAPSQGATETQYF.

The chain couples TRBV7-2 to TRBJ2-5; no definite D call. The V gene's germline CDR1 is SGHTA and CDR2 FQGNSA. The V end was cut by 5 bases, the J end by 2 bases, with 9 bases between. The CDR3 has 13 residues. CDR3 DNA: TGTGCCAGCAGCCCGCCCAATCAAGAGACCCAGTACTTC. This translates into CASSPPNQETQYF.

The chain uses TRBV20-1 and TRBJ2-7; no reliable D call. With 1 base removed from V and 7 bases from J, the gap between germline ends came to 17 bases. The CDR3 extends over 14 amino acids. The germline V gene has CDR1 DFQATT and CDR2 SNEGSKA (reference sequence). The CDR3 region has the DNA TGCAGTGCTAGAGGAACGACACTCATCTGGGAGCAGTACTTC. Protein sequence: CSARGTTLIWEQYF.

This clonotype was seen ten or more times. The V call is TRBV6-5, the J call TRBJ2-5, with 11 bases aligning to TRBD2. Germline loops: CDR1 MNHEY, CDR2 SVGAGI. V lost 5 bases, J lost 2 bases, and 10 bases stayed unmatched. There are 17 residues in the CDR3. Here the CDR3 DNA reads TGTGCCAGCAGTACCCGTAAGCTAGCGGGGGGTCAAGAGACCCAGTACTTC. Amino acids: CASSTRKLAGGQETQYF.

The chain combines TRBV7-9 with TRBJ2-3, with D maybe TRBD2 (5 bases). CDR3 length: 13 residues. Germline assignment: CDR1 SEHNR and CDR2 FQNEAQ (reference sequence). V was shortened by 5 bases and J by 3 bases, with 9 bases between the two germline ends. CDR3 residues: CASSKSGTDTQYF. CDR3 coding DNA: TGTGCCAGCAGCAAGAGCGGAACAGATACGCAGTATTTT.

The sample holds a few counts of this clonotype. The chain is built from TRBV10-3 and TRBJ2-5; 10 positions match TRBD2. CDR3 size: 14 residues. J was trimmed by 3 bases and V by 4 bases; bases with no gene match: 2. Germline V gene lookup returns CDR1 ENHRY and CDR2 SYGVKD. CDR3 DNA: TGTGCCATCAGTGGACTAGCGGGTGAAGAGACCCAGTACTTC. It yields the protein CAISGLAGEETQYF.

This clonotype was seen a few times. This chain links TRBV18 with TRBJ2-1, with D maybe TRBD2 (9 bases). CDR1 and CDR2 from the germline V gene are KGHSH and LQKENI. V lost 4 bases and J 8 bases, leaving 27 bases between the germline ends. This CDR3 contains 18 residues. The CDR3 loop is CASSRQGAQAGGRHEQFF. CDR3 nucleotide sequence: TGTGCCAGCTCACGGCAGGGGGCGCAGGCGGGGGGGCGCCATGAGCAGTTCTTC.

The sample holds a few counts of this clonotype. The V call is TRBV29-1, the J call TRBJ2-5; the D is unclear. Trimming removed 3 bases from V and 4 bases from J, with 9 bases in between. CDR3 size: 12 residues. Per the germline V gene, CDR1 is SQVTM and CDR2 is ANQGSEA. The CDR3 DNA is TGCAGCGTTGAGCAGGCCCGAGAGACCCAGTACTTC. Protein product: CSVEQARETQYF. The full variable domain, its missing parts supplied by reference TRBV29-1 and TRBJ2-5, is SAVISQKPSRDICQRGTSLTIQCQVDSQVTMMFWYRQQPGQSLTLIATANQGSEATYESGFVIDKFPISRPNLTFSTLTVSNMSPEDSSIYLCSVEQARETQYFGPGTRLLVL.

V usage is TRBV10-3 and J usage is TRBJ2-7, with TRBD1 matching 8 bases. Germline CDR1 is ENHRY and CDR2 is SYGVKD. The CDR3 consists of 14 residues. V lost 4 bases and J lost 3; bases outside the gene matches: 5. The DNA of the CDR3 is TGTGCCATCAGTGGGGGACAGGATTACTACGAGCAGTACTTC. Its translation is CAISGGQDYYEQYF.

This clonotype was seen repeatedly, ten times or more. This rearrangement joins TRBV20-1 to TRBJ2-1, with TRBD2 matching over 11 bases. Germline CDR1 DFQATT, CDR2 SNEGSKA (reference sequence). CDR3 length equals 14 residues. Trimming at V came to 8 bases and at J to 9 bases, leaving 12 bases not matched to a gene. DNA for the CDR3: TGCAGTTCTTTAGCGGGGGGGGCCCAGATTGAGCAGTTCTTC. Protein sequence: CSSLAGGAQIEQFF.

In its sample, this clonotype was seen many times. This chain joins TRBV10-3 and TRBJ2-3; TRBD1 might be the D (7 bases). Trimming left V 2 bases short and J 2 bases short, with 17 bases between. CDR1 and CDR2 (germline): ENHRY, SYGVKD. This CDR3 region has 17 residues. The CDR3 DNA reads TGTGCCATCAGTGAGGTGGCAGGGGGGCGTTTCACAGATACGCAGTATTTT. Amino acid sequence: CAISEVAGGRFTDTQYF.

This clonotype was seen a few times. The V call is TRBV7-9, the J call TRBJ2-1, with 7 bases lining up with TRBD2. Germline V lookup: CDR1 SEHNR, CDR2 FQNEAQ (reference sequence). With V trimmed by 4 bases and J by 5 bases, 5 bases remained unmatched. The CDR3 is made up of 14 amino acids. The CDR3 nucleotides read TGTGCCAGCAGCTCAGGGACTAAACACAATGAGCAGTTCTTC. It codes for CASSSGTKHNEQFF.

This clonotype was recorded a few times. The CDR3 spells CSAPPRRGPYNEQFF. The CDR3 coding sequence is TGCAGTGCTCCCCCCAGGCGGGGGCCCTACAATGAGCAGTTCTTC. The chain has TRBV20-1 and TRBJ2-1; a weak D match, TRBD2 (7 bases). CDR3 length equals 15 residues. V was clipped by 5 bases and J by 2 bases, with 16 bases between them. Germline CDR1 is DFQATT and CDR2 is SNEGSKA (reference sequence).

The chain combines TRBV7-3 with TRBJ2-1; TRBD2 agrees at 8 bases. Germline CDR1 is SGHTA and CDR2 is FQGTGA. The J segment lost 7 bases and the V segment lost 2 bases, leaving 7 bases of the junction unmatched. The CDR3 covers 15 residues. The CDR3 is CASSLYGGAGNEQFF. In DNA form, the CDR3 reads TGTGCCAGCAGCTTATACGGGGGGGCAGGGAATGAGCAGTTCTTC.

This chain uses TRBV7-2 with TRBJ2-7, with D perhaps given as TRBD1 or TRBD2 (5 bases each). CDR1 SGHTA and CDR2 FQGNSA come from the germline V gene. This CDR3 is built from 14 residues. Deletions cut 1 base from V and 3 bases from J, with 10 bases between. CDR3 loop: CASSLVGGGYEQYF. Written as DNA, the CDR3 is TGTGCCAGCAGCTTAGTGGGTGGGGGCTACGAGCAGTACTTC.

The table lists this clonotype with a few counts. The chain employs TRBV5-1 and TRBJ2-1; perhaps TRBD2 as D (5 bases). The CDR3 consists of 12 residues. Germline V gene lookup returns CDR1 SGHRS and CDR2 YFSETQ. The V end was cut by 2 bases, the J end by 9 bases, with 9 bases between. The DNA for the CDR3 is TGCGCCAGCAGCTTCCCAGAGGGTGAGCAGTTCTTC. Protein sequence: CASSFPEGEQFF.

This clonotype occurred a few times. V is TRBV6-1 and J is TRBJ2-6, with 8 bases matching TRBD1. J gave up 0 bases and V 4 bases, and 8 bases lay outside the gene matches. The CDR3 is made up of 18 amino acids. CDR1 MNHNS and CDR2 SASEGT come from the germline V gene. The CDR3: CASSGYRGVYSGANVLTF. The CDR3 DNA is TGTGCCAGCAGTGGGTACAGGGGGGTCTACTCTGGGGCCAACGTCCTGACTTTC.

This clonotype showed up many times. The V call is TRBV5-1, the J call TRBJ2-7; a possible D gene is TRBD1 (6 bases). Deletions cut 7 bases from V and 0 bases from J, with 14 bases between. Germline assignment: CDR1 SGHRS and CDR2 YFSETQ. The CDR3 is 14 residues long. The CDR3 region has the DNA TGCGCCAGCCAGGACAGTCCAAGCTCCTACGAGCAGTACTTC. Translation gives CASQDSPSSYEQYF. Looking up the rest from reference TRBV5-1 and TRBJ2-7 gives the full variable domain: KAGVTQTPRYLIKTRGQQVTLSCSPISGHRSVSWYQQTPGQGLQFLFEYFSETQRNKGNFPGRFSGRQFSNSRSEMNVSTLELGDSALYLCASQDSPSSYEQYFGPGTRLTVT.

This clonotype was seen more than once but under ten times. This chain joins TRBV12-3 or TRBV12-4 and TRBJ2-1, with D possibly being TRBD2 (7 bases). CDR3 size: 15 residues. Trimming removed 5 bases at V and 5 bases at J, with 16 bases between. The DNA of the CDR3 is TGTGCCAGCAGTGACGGGGGGCCGTTAAACAATGAGCAGTTCTTC. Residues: CASSDGGPLNNEQFF.

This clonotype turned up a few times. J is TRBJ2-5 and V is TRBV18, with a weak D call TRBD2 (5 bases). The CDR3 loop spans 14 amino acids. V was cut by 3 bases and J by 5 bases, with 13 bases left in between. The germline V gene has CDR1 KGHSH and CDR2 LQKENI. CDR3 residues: CASSPIRGWETQYF. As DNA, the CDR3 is TGTGCCAGCTCACCGATTCGAGGGTGGGAGACCCAGTACTTC.